These 30 T cell receptor beta chains were all obtained from the same sample, sequenced in a study of blood T cell repertoires in COVID-19. Using immunoSEQ multiplex PCR, the repertoire was profiled, and TCRdb retains in-frame clones only, with some absent. The sample consists of 150,000 to 200,000 clones, around 76% of them appearing once. The sample was PBMCs or T cells enriched from blood (not recorded which). The receptors were sampled from a woman aged 50 to 60 with acute COVID-19.

This chain joins TRBV4-2 and TRBJ1-6; 7 bases line up with TRBD1. In germline, CDR1 is LGHNA, CDR2 YNFKEQ. The V gene end was trimmed by 4 bases and the J gene end by 10 bases; junction bases not matched to a gene: 4. The CDR3 contains 13 residues. This CDR3 reads CASSPRDRSPLHF. CDR3 sequence (DNA): TGTGCCAGCAGCCCCCGGGACAGATCACCCCTCCACTTT.

This rearrangement joins TRBV19 to TRBJ1-4, with 7 positions matching TRBD1. CDR1 is LNHDA and CDR2 is SQIVND in the germline V gene (reference sequence). V lost 6 bases and J lost 6; bases outside the gene matches: 10. This CDR3 is built from 15 residues. CDR3 protein: CASRRGPTGYEKLFF. The DNA of the CDR3 is TGTGCCAGTAGAAGGGGTCCGACAGGGTATGAAAAACTGTTTTTT.

The chain is built from TRBV29-1 and TRBJ2-1; TRBD1 matches 10 bases. V shed 7 bases, J shed 8 bases, and the junction held 8 bases outside the gene matches. The CDR3 has 13 amino acids. CDR1 is SQVTM and CDR2 is ANQGSEA in the germline V gene. In DNA, the CDR3 is TGCAGCGGATGGGACAGGGGAAGCGATGAGCAGTTCTTC. Translation: CSGWDRGSDEQFF.

This rearrangement joins TRBV4-1 to TRBJ2-3; TRBD2 might be the D (5 bases). V dropped 3 bases and J dropped 2 bases, with 9 bases sitting between them. The CDR3 has 14 residues. In germline, CDR1 is MGHRA, CDR2 YSYEKL. CDR3 nucleotides: TGCGCCAGCAGCCAGGAGGAGGTCACAGATACGCAGTATTTT. Encoded protein: CASSQEEVTDTQYF.

The V and J genes are TRBV19 and TRBJ2-7; 9 bases match TRBD2. The germline V gene has CDR1 LNHDA and CDR2 SQIVND (reference sequence). J was trimmed by 0 bases and V by 1 base; bases with no gene match: 1. The CDR3 extends over 15 amino acids. CDR3 sequence (DNA): TGTGCCAGTAGTATAGGAGCGGGGGGCTCCTACGAGCAGTACGTC. Amino acids: CASSIGAGGSYEQYV.

V and J are TRBV5-5 and TRBJ2-4, with 7 nucleotides matching TRBD1. The CDR3 length is 13 residues. V lost 2 bases and J lost 6; bases outside the gene matches: 2. The germline V gene encodes CDR1 SGHKS and CDR2 YYEKEE (reference sequence). CDR3 sequence: CASSLRGLNIQYF. The DNA for the CDR3 is TGTGCCAGCAGCTTAAGGGGGCTAAACATTCAGTACTTC.

The chain links TRBV10-3 to TRBJ1-2; no definite D call. Germline lookup yields CDR1 ENHRY and CDR2 SYGVKD. V was cut by 6 bases and J by 0 bases, with 11 bases left in between. This CDR3 spans 14 amino acids. CDR3 amino acids: CAIRQTASNYGYTF. The CDR3, as DNA: TGTGCCATCAGACAGACGGCGTCTAACTATGGCTACACCTTC.

The chain joins TRBV5-1 to TRBJ2-2; tentative D call: TRBD1 (6 bases). The CDR3 has 15 amino acids. The V gene lost 0 bases and the J gene lost 6 bases, with 12 bases spanning the gap. Per the germline V gene, CDR1 is SGHRS and CDR2 is YFSETQ. CDR3 sequence (DNA): TGCGCCAGCAGCTTGGACAGGGCGGGCCCCGGGGAGCTGTTTTTT. It yields the protein CASSLDRAGPGELFF.

The V gene is TRBV18, the J gene TRBJ1-5; TRBD1 agrees at 10 bases. Germline CDR1 reads KGHSH; CDR2 reads LQKENI. Trimming at V came to 4 bases and at J to 7 bases, leaving 7 bases not matched to a gene. This CDR3 comprises 15 residues. The CDR3 nucleotides are TGTGCCAGCTCACAATTGACAGGGGGCTGGCAGCCCCAGCATTTT. This gives the protein CASSQLTGGWQPQHF.

The chain has TRBV12-3 or TRBV12-4 and TRBJ2-2; 9 bases are shared with TRBD2. The CDR3 covers 13 residues. The CDR3: CAAAGGHTGELFF. The CDR3 DNA sequence: TGTGCGGCAGCGGGGGGCCACACCGGGGAGCTGTTTTTT.

The V call is TRBV7-2, the J call TRBJ1-1; D is unresolved. This CDR3 has 15 amino acids. Per the germline V gene, CDR1 is SGHTA and CDR2 is FQGNSA. Trimming pared 6 bases from V and 3 bases from J, leaving 17 bases between. The CDR3 here is CASSRTSGVYTEAFF. Here the CDR3 DNA reads TGTGCCAGCAGTAGAACTAGTGGGGTGTACACTGAAGCTTTCTTT.

Here the CDR3 reads CSVFDSLNYGYTF. The CDR3 nucleotides read TGCAGCGTTTTCGACAGCCTTAACTATGGCTACACCTTC. The rearrangement joins TRBV29-1 to TRBJ1-2; maybe TRBD1 (5 bases). This CDR3 is built from 13 residues. With 5 bases removed from V and 1 base from J, the gap between germline ends came to 11 bases. Germline V lookup: CDR1 SQVTM, CDR2 ANQGSEA.

Only a few counts were recorded for this clone. The genes are TRBV18 and TRBJ2-7, with TRBD1 identical over 9 bases. The length of the CDR3 is 15 residues. CDR1 is KGHSH, CDR2 LQKENI, per germline. V shed 5 bases and J 3 bases; nucleotides not matched to a gene: 8. As DNA, the CDR3 is TGTGCCAGCTCATCCCATGGGGACAGGGACTACGAGCAGTACGTC. Translated, it gives CASSSHGDRDYEQYV.

The J gene is TRBJ2-5, the V gene TRBV24-1; 10 positions match TRBD1. CDR3 length equals 16 residues. Germline values: CDR1 KGHDR, CDR2 SFDVKD. V was pared by 3 bases and J by 5 bases, with 8 bases of the junction left unmatched. CDR3 bases: TGTGCCACCAGTGATCCCGGGACAGGGGCGGGGGAGACCCAGTACTTC. Its protein is CATSDPGTGAGETQYF.

This chain links TRBV5-1 with TRBJ1-2; 8 bases map to TRBD1. Trimming removed 0 bases from V and 8 bases from J; junction bases left unmatched: 9. This CDR3 is 15 amino acids long. Per germline, CDR1 SGHRS and CDR2 YFSETQ. Written as DNA, the CDR3 is TGCGCCAGCAGCTTGGAATTGGGGACAGGTAGCGGCTACACCTTC. It encodes CASSLELGTGSGYTF.

The V call is TRBV4-3, the J call TRBJ2-1; D perhaps matches TRBD1 (7 bases). Trimming pared 1 base from V and 8 bases from J, leaving 12 bases between. CDR3 length: 14 amino acids. CDR1 is LGHNA, CDR2 YSLEER, per germline. CDR3 bases: TGCGCCAGCAGCCAAGGACAGGGAGGCGATGAGCAGTTCTTC. Translated, it gives CASSQGQGGDEQFF.

This clone turned up a few times. The V call is TRBV3-1 (or the pseudogene TRBV3-2), the J call TRBJ1-3, with a possible D match to TRBD1 (5 bases). The germline gives CDR1 LGHDT, CDR2 YNNKEL (reference sequence). The V and J ends lost 4 bases and 0 bases respectively, with 7 bases between them. CDR3 length: 14 amino acids. The CDR3 loop is CASSLGHSGNTIYF. The CDR3 nucleotides read TGTGCCAGCAGCCTGGGGCACTCTGGAAACACCATATATTTT.

Only one count was recorded for this clone. This rearrangement joins TRBV19 to TRBJ2-1; unclear D gene. Per germline, CDR1 LNHDA and CDR2 SQIVND (reference sequence). The V end was cut by 0 bases, the J end by 10 bases, with 7 bases between. The CDR3 is 12 amino acids. The CDR3 DNA reads as TGTGCCAGTAGTATAGACGTCCGGGAGCAGTTCTTC. Protein product: CASSIDVREQFF.

V and J are TRBV6-1 and TRBJ2-1; 8 bases align to TRBD2. Germline V gene lookup returns CDR1 MNHNS and CDR2 SASEGT. CDR3 length: 14 residues. The V and J ends lost 3 bases and 9 bases, in that order; junction bases with no gene match: 7. CDR3 DNA: TGTGCCAGCAGTGATGGCGGGGGGTCTGCTGAGCAGTTCTTC. Amino acids: CASSDGGGSAEQFF.

The J gene is TRBJ1-2, the V gene TRBV5-6; 9 positions agree with TRBD1. The germline V gene has CDR1 SGHDT and CDR2 YYEEEE. V was clipped by 6 bases and J by 3 bases; unmatched bases: 9. The CDR3 runs to 15 residues. CDR3 sequence: CASMSRDRDHYGYTF. The CDR3 DNA reads as TGTGCCAGCATGTCCCGGGACAGGGACCACTATGGCTACACCTTC.

This rearrangement joins TRBV18 to TRBJ1-6; 7 bases line up with TRBD1. Germline V gives CDR1 KGHSH, CDR2 LQKENI. The CDR3 covers 14 residues. Trimming at V came to 3 bases and at J to 9 bases, leaving 5 bases not matched to a gene. CDR3 loop: CASSPDRDSSPLHF. DNA for the CDR3: TGTGCCAGCTCACCTGACAGGGATAGTTCACCCCTCCACTTT.

This chain joins TRBV7-2 and TRBJ1-3, with a possible D match to TRBD1 (5 bases). The V end was cut by 8 bases, the J end by 4 bases, with 15 bases between. Per germline, CDR1 SGHTA and CDR2 FQGNSA. This CDR3 region has 14 residues. CDR3 coding DNA: TGTGCCAGCCGGCGAGGGACTGACGGAAACACCATATATTTT. Translated: CASRRGTDGNTIYF.

The chain links TRBV6-6 to TRBJ2-7; 9 positions match TRBD2. J gave up 5 bases and V 6 bases, and 8 bases lay outside the gene matches. The CDR3 contains 14 residues. The germline gives CDR1 MNHNY, CDR2 SVGAGI (reference sequence). DNA of the CDR3: TGTGCCAGCAGCCCGCGGGTAGCGGGGGACGAGCAGTACGTC. Translated: CASSPRVAGDEQYV.

This clone occurred a few times. The chain couples TRBV28 to TRBJ1-6; 10 positions match TRBD1. With 6 bases clipped from V and 1 base from J, the junction kept 3 bases outside the gene matches. Germline CDR1 reads MDHEN; CDR2 reads SYDVKM. CDR3 size: 16 residues. CDR3 protein: CASSDRGRSYNSPLHF. CDR3 DNA: TGTGCCAGCAGCGACAGGGGGCGATCCTATAATTCACCCCTCCACTTT.

This clone was seen a handful of times. The chain recombines TRBV5-8 with TRBJ2-3, with D possibly matching TRBD1 (5 bases). The CDR3 runs to 15 residues. From germline, CDR1 is SGHTS and CDR2 YDEGEE. Trimming cost V 4 bases and J 0 bases, with 12 bases left between them. The CDR3 spells CASSPGMGSTDTQYF. As DNA, the CDR3 is TGTGCCAGCAGCCCAGGGATGGGGAGCACAGATACGCAGTATTTT.

CDR3 region: CASSLSGESTEAFF. CDR3 nucleotides: TGTGCCAGCTCACTATCGGGGGAGAGCACTGAAGCTTTCTTT. V gene TRBV18 combines with J gene TRBJ1-1; D is possibly TRBD1 (5 bases). CDR3 size: 14 residues. V was cut by 4 bases and J by 4 bases, with 13 bases left in between. Germline V CDR1 and CDR2: KGHSH, LQKENI. Drawing the rest from reference TRBV18 and TRBJ1-1, the complete variable domain is NAGVMQNPRHLVRRRGQEARLRCSPMKGHSHVYWYRQLPEEGLKFMVYLQKENIIDESGMPKERFSAEFPKEGPSILRIQQVVRGDSAAYFCASSLSGESTEAFFGQGTRLTVV.

The sample holds one count of this clone. The genes are TRBV7-2 and TRBJ2-2, with D unresolved. The V gene's germline CDR1 is SGHTA and CDR2 FQGNSA. Trimming pared 10 bases from V and 5 bases from J, leaving 11 bases between. The CDR3 is 12 amino acids. The CDR3 DNA is TGTGCCACCGATACTGCGACCGGGGAGCTGTTTTTT. This encodes CATDTATGELFF.

This chain uses TRBV7-9 with TRBJ2-1; D is uncertain. Between the trimmed V and J ends, which lost 2 bases and 6 bases, there was a span of 5 bases. This CDR3 has 12 amino acids. Germline assignment: CDR1 SEHNR and CDR2 FQNEAQ (reference sequence). CDR3 loop: CASSLSSNEQFF. The CDR3 nucleotides read TGTGCCAGCAGCTTATCTAGCAATGAGCAGTTCTTC.

The genes are TRBV5-1 and TRBJ1-5; no clear D gene. This CDR3 comprises 15 residues. Trimming left V 4 bases short and J 5 bases short, with 16 bases between. The V gene's germline CDR1 is SGHRS and CDR2 YFSETQ. The CDR3 nucleotides are TGCGCCAGCAGCCCGGGCGGCGCGGGGTATCAGCCCCAGCATTTT. The encoded protein is CASSPGGAGYQPQHF. The variable domain in full, completed from reference TRBV5-1 and TRBJ1-5, reads KAGVTQTPRYLIKTRGQQVTLSCSPISGHRSVSWYQQTPGQGLQFLFEYFSETQRNKGNFPGRFSGRQFSNSRSEMNVSTLELGDSALYLCASSPGGAGYQPQHFGDGTRLSIL.

This clone was counted a few times. The chain recombines TRBV7-8 with TRBJ2-3; 8 nucleotides agree with TRBD2. The CDR3 has 15 amino acids. J was trimmed by 4 bases and V by 3 bases; bases with no gene match: 6. The V gene's germline CDR1 is SGHVS and CDR2 FQNEAQ. CDR3 amino acids: CASSLAGLASDTQYF. The DNA of the CDR3 is TGTGCCAGCAGCTTGGCCGGACTAGCTTCAGATACGCAGTATTTT.